This T cell receptor (beta chain) originates from a study of CD8 T cells in ankylosing spondylitis. This clonotype was seen ten or more times. Its antigen is undetermined. CDR1 LNHNV and CDR2 YYDKDF come from the germline V gene (reference sequence). The CDR3 is made up of 17 amino acids. The V and J ends lost 0 bases and 4 bases respectively, with 19 bases between them. TCR beta libraries were made by quantitative 5'-RACE with molecular barcodes. TCRdb analysed the 5' RACE reads with MiXCR anew, one entry per CDR3 protein. This table has about 39,000 distinct CDR3 sequences, 10% to 13% appearing once. Whole-study results and caveats: Enrichment of disease-linked clones was reportedly significant in matched ankylosing spondylitis synovial fluid. A motif of several highly homologous TCR beta variants was seen as apparently characteristic of ankylosing spondylitis blood.

This sequence was found in a male donor with ankylosing spondylitis or in good health (not recorded which). What was sequenced was blood, either unsorted or a sorted T cell fraction (not recorded which). J is TRBJ2-7 and V is TRBV15; D perhaps matches TRBD2 (5 bases). The chain's CDR3 is CATSRDLMGSVGYEQYF. The CDR3 DNA sequence: TGTGCCACCAGCAGAGATCTTATGGGGAGTGTAGGATACGAGCAGTACTTC.